Listed here are 27 T cell receptor beta chains from one sample, sequenced in a study of regulatory T cells in long-lasting Graves disease. Time point given: newly diagnosed GD, antithyroid drugs for less than 3 months. The TCR library used RNA extracted from PBMCs. Arm-PCR of CDR3 regions and iRepertoire HTBI primers were the basis on which TCR beta libraries were built. One entry per CDR3 protein, called by TCRdb with MiXCR from the multiplex PCR reads. The sample shows over 500,000 distinct CDR3 sequences, around 17% of them seen only once. These same records also appear under a second study, on T cells in Graves' hyperthyroidism and ophthalmopathy.

The material sequenced was peripheral blood mononuclear cells (PBMCs), taken at new diagnosis, from a patient treated with antithyroid drugs. The receptors here all came from a woman aged 25 to 39 with Graves disease.

The rearrangement joins TRBV5-1 to TRBJ1-1; no definite D call. Germline CDR1 is SGHRS and CDR2 is YFSETQ. CDR3 size: 15 residues. Between the trimmed V and J ends, which lost 0 bases and 5 bases, there was a span of 14 bases. The CDR3 protein is CASSLGAGRQTEAFF. In nucleotides, the CDR3 is TGCGCCAGCAGCTTGGGGGCAGGCCGGCAGACTGAAGCTTTCTTT.

Many counts were recorded for this clonotype. This chain connects TRBV12-3 or TRBV12-4 to TRBJ1-2, with a weak D call TRBD1 (5 bases). V was cut by 5 bases and J by 8 bases, with 21 bases left in between. This CDR3 is 15 amino acids long. CDR3 coding DNA: TGTGCCAGCAGTGATACTACCGGGAGAGGGGAAGGCTACACCTTC. Its protein product is CASSDTTGRGEGYTF.

Ten or more counts support this clonotype. The genes are TRBV12-3 or TRBV12-4 and TRBJ1-5, with D hard to call. Trimming stripped 6 bases from V and 6 bases from J, with 15 bases between. The CDR3 spans 14 residues. DNA for the CDR3: TGTGCCAGCAGCCGAGCCGCGGGAGCTCAGCCCCAGCATTTT. It yields the protein CASSRAAGAQPQHF.

This clonotype was seen at least ten times. The gene calls are TRBV24-1 and TRBJ2-1, with D tentatively TRBD1 (5 bases). V lost 3 bases and J 1 base, leaving 15 bases between the germline ends. Germline CDR1 is KGHDR and CDR2 is SFDVKD. The CDR3 consists of 17 residues. CDR3 coding DNA: TGTGCCACCAGTGATGCCGGTGGGGCCCGATCCTACAATGAGCAGTTCTTC. This sequence encodes CATSDAGGARSYNEQFF.

The table lists this clonotype with a few counts. The chain has TRBV6-1 and TRBJ2-4; D remains unclear. V was trimmed by 2 bases and J by 7 bases, leaving 9 bases between them. Germline V gene data show CDR1 as MNHNS and CDR2 as SASEGT. The CDR3 is 13 residues long. Here the CDR3 DNA reads TGTGCCAGCAGTGAAAACGAAGGGAACATTCAGTACTTC. Translated: CASSENEGNIQYF.

In this sample, this clonotype turned up many times. This chain uses TRBV5-1 with TRBJ2-7, with D maybe TRBD2 (5 bases). Trimming removed 3 bases at V and 5 bases at J, with 21 bases between. The CDR3 has 16 residues. Germline CDR1 reads SGHRS; CDR2 reads YFSETQ. The DNA for the CDR3 is TGCGCCAGCAGCTCAATCGGGCGGGTAAGGAACCACGAGCAGTACTTC. Residues: CASSSIGRVRNHEQYF.

This chain uses TRBV7-2 with TRBJ1-5; 8 bases fit TRBD1. This CDR3 region has 16 residues. J was trimmed by 3 bases and V by 2 bases; bases with no gene match: 6. From germline, CDR1 is SGHTA and CDR2 FQGNSA. The DNA for the CDR3 is TGTGCCAGCAGCTTATTTCGGACAGGGACCAATCAGCCCCAGCATTTT. Protein sequence: CASSLFRTGTNQPQHF.

This clonotype was seen many times. This chain uses TRBV11-2 with TRBJ2-1, with 8 bases identical to TRBD2. The V gene's germline CDR1 is SGHAT and CDR2 FQNNGV. The CDR3 totals 15 residues. The J segment lost 5 bases and the V segment lost 5 bases, leaving 8 bases of the junction unmatched. CDR3 nucleotide sequence: TGTGCCAGCAGCGTCCCCGGGACTAGGCACAATGAGCAGTTCTTC. Translation: CASSVPGTRHNEQFF.

This clonotype has ten or more counts. The rearrangement links TRBV20-1 to TRBJ1-1; perhaps TRBD1 as D (6 bases). The CDR3 has 12 amino acids. The germline gives CDR1 DFQATT, CDR2 SNEGSKA (reference sequence). V dropped 3 bases and J dropped 10 bases, with 15 bases sitting between them. The CDR3 region is CSASDDRQSAFF. The CDR3 DNA is TGCAGTGCTAGCGACGACAGGCAGTCAGCTTTCTTT.

This clonotype was seen a few times. The rearrangement joins TRBV7-9 to TRBJ1-3; 7 nucleotides match TRBD1. J was trimmed by 9 bases and V by 5 bases; bases with no gene match: 13. Germline V gene lookup returns CDR1 SEHNR and CDR2 FQNEAQ (reference sequence). There are 15 residues in the CDR3. The CDR3 loop is CASSPLTGSGGTIYF. CDR3 coding DNA: TGTGCCAGCAGCCCGCTGACAGGGTCGGGCGGCACCATATATTTT.

The sample holds many counts of this clonotype. The chain uses TRBV2 and TRBJ2-7; 8 positions agree with TRBD1. The CDR3 runs 14 residues. Germline trimming cut 6 bases from V and 3 bases from J; bases unmatched to any gene: 7. The germline V gene encodes CDR1 SNHLY and CDR2 FYNNEI. CDR3 sequence: CASRGTGQYYEQYF. CDR3 bases: TGTGCCAGCAGGGGGACAGGACAGTACTACGAGCAGTACTTC.

Many counts were recorded for this clonotype. This clone may be a read error of a much larger clone one base away. The V and J genes are TRBV11-2 and TRBJ2-1; D unresolved. V lost 7 bases, J lost 0 bases, and 1 base lay in between. CDR3 length: 11 amino acids. Germline V lookup: CDR1 SGHAT, CDR2 FQNNGV. The CDR3 nucleotides are TGTGCCAGCACCTCCTACAATGAGCAGTTCTTC. Encoded protein: CASTSYNEQFF.

This clonotype was detected ten times or more. CDR3 DNA: TGTGCCAGCAGCGATGGGACAGGGGGCGGCTACGAGCAGTACTTC. Amino acid sequence: CASSDGTGGGYEQYF. V is TRBV11-2 and J is TRBJ2-7, with 12 positions matching TRBD1. From germline, CDR1 is SGHAT and CDR2 FQNNGV. CDR3 size: 15 residues. V was clipped by 5 bases and J by 3 bases; unmatched bases: 5.

V usage is TRBV10-1 and J usage is TRBJ2-5; D is possibly TRBD2 (5 bases). Per germline, CDR1 WNHNN and CDR2 SYGVQD (reference sequence). The CDR3 consists of 14 residues. V lost 0 bases, J lost 9 bases, and 14 bases lay in between. The CDR3 DNA follows: TGCGCCAGCAGTGAGTCTCTGACTACCCCGGCCCAGTACTTC. This codes for CASSESLTTPAQYF.

This clonotype has only a few counts. This chain joins TRBV10-2 and TRBJ2-2; D is perhaps TRBD1 or TRBD2 (5 bases each). This CDR3 region has 16 residues. Germline V CDR1 and CDR2: WSHSY, SAAADI. Trimming shortened V by 4 bases and J by 3 bases, and 15 bases separated the two germline ends. The CDR3 region has the DNA TGCGCCAGCAGTGTCGTCCGGGACCGGTACACCGGGGAGCTGTTTTTT. Translating it yields CASSVVRDRYTGELFF.

The V gene is TRBV25-1, the J gene TRBJ1-3, with no clear D. Per germline, CDR1 MGHDK and CDR2 SYGVNS. The V gene lost 6 bases and the J gene lost 4 bases, with 10 bases spanning the gap. CDR3 length equals 13 residues. This CDR3 is CASSPGGGNTIYF. The CDR3 DNA reads TGTGCCAGCAGCCCTGGTGGAGGAAACACCATATATTTT.

In this sample, this clonotype turned up many times. The chain employs TRBV27 and TRBJ2-7, with D possibly matching TRBD1 (7 bases). V was pared by 6 bases and J by 3 bases, with 18 bases between. Germline V gene lookup returns CDR1 MNHEY and CDR2 SMNVEV (reference sequence). CDR3 length equals 15 residues. CDR3 in DNA: TGTGCCAGCAGAAGACTAGGACAGGTCAACTACGAGCAGTACTTC. This translates into CASRRLGQVNYEQYF.

The chain carries TRBV20-1 and TRBJ2-2, with D unresolved. The CDR3 extends over 15 amino acids. Germline assignment: CDR1 DFQATT and CDR2 SNEGSKA (reference sequence). V lost 3 bases and J lost 3, with 14 bases in between. CDR3 DNA: TGCAGTGCTAGTTCCCTCCGGATGTACACCGGGGAGCTGTTTTTT. It codes for CSASSLRMYTGELFF.

This clonotype has ten or more counts. The V call is TRBV6-1, the J call TRBJ2-1; TRBD1 matches at 7 bases. This CDR3 has 15 residues. J was trimmed by 4 bases and V by 7 bases; bases with no gene match: 10. In germline, CDR1 is MNHNS, CDR2 SASEGT. In nucleotides, the CDR3 is TGTGCCAGCACTTCGCAGGGGGTCCAATACAATGAGCAGTTCTTC. Translation gives CASTSQGVQYNEQFF.

This clonotype was detected only a few times. CDR3 sequence reads: CASSGKGRGPQHF. For the CDR3, the DNA is TGTGCCAGCAGTGGTAAGGGGCGTGGGCCCCAGCATTTT. The rearrangement uses TRBV28 and TRBJ1-5, with D perhaps matching TRBD1 (5 bases). The germline V and J ends were trimmed by 5 bases and 9 bases, with 14 bases remaining between them. Germline assignment: CDR1 MDHEN and CDR2 SYDVKM. The CDR3 extends over 13 amino acids.

This clonotype was recorded many times. The gene calls are TRBV7-9 and TRBJ1-1, with TRBD1 as a possible D gene (6 bases). The germline V gene has CDR1 SEHNR and CDR2 FQNEAQ (reference sequence). This CDR3 has 15 residues. Trimming took 4 bases from V and 4 from J, leaving 16 bases between them. CDR3 bases: TGTGCCAGCAGCTCGCAAGGGGGAGGGGTCACTGAAGCTTTCTTT. This codes for CASSSQGGGVTEAFF.

The table lists this clonotype with a few counts. The chain employs TRBV30 and TRBJ1-2, with 8 bases fitting TRBD1. CDR1 and CDR2 (germline): GTSNPN, SVGIG (reference sequence). Trimming removed 5 bases from V and 5 bases from J; junction bases left unmatched: 4. The CDR3 has 12 amino acids. Here the CDR3 DNA reads TGTGCCTGGGAACAGGGGGGGTATGGCTACACCTTC. Encoded protein: CAWEQGGYGYTF.

This clonotype occurred many times. The rearrangement joins TRBV5-5 to TRBJ2-5; D is possibly TRBD1 (6 bases). The CDR3 runs to 13 residues. V lost 3 bases, J lost 1 base, and 7 bases lay in between. CDR1 is SGHKS, CDR2 YYEKEE, per germline (reference sequence). DNA for the CDR3: TGTGCCAGCAGCTGGACAGCCCAAGAGACCCAGTACTTC. This sequence encodes CASSWTAQETQYF.

Many counts were recorded for this clonotype. CDR3 DNA sequence: TGTGCCAGCAGCTTGAGTCCTAGCCGATCCACAGATACGCAGTATTTT. Its protein product is CASSLSPSRSTDTQYF. This chain uses TRBV5-5 with TRBJ2-3, with TRBD2 as a possible D gene (5 bases). The length of the CDR3 is 16 residues. V was trimmed by 1 base and J by 2 bases, leaving 14 bases between them. Germline CDR1 reads SGHKS; CDR2 reads YYEKEE (reference sequence).

This clonotype was found many times. This chain connects TRBV12-3 or TRBV12-4 to TRBJ1-1; 9 nucleotides agree with TRBD1. The ends lost 3 bases at V and 10 bases at J; junction bases unmatched: 12. The CDR3 runs 15 residues. CDR3: CASSFGTGQGLGAFF. The CDR3, as DNA: TGTGCCAGCAGTTTTGGGACGGGACAGGGCTTGGGAGCTTTCTTT.

Only a few counts were recorded for this clonotype. The chain employs TRBV5-5 and TRBJ1-6; the D gene is possibly TRBD1 (5 bases). The germline V and J ends were trimmed by 4 bases and 7 bases, with 24 bases remaining between them. Germline lookup yields CDR1 SGHKS and CDR2 YYEKEE (reference sequence). The CDR3 has 18 amino acids. The CDR3, as DNA: TGTGCCAGCAGCCACGGGCAGGGAGGCACCCCCGTCAATTCACCCCTCCACTTT. Translated, it gives CASSHGQGGTPVNSPLHF.

The sample holds one count of this clonotype. This chain joins TRBV10-2 and TRBJ1-1; D is unresolved. The length of the CDR3 is 16 residues. V was trimmed by 3 bases and J by 4 bases, leaving 18 bases between them. Germline V lookup: CDR1 WSHSY, CDR2 SAAADI. The CDR3 sequence is CASSDPPGPTGTEAFF. The CDR3 DNA is TGCGCCAGCAGTGACCCCCCGGGTCCTACGGGCACTGAAGCTTTCTTT.